This TCR beta chain came from a study of T-cell reconstitution after alpha-beta-depleted transplantation in children. This clonotype has at least ten counts. Unique molecular identifiers were built into the TCRbeta library. From the PCR reads, TCRdb called clonotypes with MiXCR, one entry per CDR3 protein. The table lists more than 120,000 distinct CDR3 sequences, roughly 9% of them singletons. V was clipped by 6 bases and J by 2 bases; unmatched bases: 8. The CDR3 extends over 15 amino acids. Germline lookup yields CDR1 DFQATT and CDR2 SNEGSKA (reference sequence). The rearrangement joins TRBV20-1 to TRBJ2-3; TRBD2 matches at 10 bases. The material was PBMCs, mostly from graft donor cells, obtained 180 days after TCRalphabeta/CD19-depleted stem cell transplant. This clonotype was obtained from a female patient between 2 and 15 years old who had a stem cell transplant for congenital amegakaryocytic thrombocytopenia, so the T cells may come from the graft donor. The CDR3 here is CSAASSGGFTDTQYF. The DNA of the CDR3 is TGCAGTGCGGCTTCTAGCGGGGGCTTCACAGATACGCAGTATTTT.